The T cell receptor beta chain described here comes from a study of graft-versus-host responses after intestinal transplantation. This clone was recorded a few times. Here immunoSEQ multiplex PCR was the method, and the copy in TCRdb shows in-frame clones only, minus some. The data contain about 8,900 clones, approximately 64% of them singletons. Graft material was processed, releasing intraepithelial and lamina propria lymphocytes. Unmatched junction bases numbered 9, after V lost 3 bases and J lost 6 bases. Germline loops: CDR1 MDHEN, CDR2 SYDVKM. This CDR3 region has 15 residues. The TCR comes from a human patient who received an intestinal transplant, so some T cells may come from the graft donor. The rearrangement links TRBV28 to TRBJ2-7; TRBD2 matches at 9 bases. Sequencing used ileum tissue, obtained 450 to 460 days after transplant. CDR3 protein: CASSFGSGGFSEQYV. CDR3 coding DNA: TGTGCCAGCAGTTTCGGAAGCGGGGGGTTTTCCGAGCAGTACGTC.